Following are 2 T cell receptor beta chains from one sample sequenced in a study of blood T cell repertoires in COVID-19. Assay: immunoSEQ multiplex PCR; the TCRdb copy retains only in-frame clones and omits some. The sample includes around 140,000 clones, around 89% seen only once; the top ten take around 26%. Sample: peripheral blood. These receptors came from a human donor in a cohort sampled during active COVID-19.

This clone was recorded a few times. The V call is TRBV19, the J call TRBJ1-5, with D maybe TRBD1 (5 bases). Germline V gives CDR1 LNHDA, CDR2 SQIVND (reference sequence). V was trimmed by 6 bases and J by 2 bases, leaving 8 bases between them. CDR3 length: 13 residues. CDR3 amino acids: CASRGLGNQPQHF. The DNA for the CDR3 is TGTGCCAGTAGGGGACTGGGCAATCAGCCCCAGCATTTT.

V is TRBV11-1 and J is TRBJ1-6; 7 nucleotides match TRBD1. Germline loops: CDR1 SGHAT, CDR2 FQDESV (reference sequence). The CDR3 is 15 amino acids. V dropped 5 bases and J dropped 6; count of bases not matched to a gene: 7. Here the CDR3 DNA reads TGTGCCAGCAGCACCGGGACAGTCCTTAATTCACCCCTCCACTTT. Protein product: CASSTGTVLNSPLHF.